This entry concerns a single T cell receptor (beta chain). Its antigen is undetermined. The study amplified TCR beta CDR3 regions using RNA transcripts. Amplification began with first-round RT-PCR using HTBI primers, then second-round multiplex PCR was performed. TCRdb recomputed calls from the multiplex PCR reads with MiXCR, one row per CDR3 protein. This sample has approximately 1.2 million distinct CDR3 sequences, with about 36% found just once. Germline lookup yields CDR1 LGHNA and CDR2 YNFKEQ. This CDR3 spans 14 amino acids. V lost 0 bases to trimming and J lost 7 bases; unmatched junction nucleotides: 4. This record comes from a study of Graves' ophthalmopathy and Graves' hyperthyroidism. Study summary: The stable label applied to hyperthyroidism with no ophthalmopathy within 18 months of follow-up. Regarding the study as a whole: The authors also found most expanded thyroid clonotypes above 0.001 frequency in blood. Between ophthalmopathy and stable hyperthyroidism, a 13-signature model drew a separation with nearly 90% sensitivity and around 80% specificity.

Sequencing was carried out using peripheral blood or thyroid tissue (not recorded which). The chain links TRBV4-2 to TRBJ1-2, with 8 nucleotides matching TRBD1. The sequence was collected from an adult man with Graves' hyperthyroidism. The CDR3 loop reads CASSQEQGAGGYTF. CDR3 nucleotides: TGTGCCAGCAGCCAAGAGCAGGGGGCTGGTGGCTACACCTTC.